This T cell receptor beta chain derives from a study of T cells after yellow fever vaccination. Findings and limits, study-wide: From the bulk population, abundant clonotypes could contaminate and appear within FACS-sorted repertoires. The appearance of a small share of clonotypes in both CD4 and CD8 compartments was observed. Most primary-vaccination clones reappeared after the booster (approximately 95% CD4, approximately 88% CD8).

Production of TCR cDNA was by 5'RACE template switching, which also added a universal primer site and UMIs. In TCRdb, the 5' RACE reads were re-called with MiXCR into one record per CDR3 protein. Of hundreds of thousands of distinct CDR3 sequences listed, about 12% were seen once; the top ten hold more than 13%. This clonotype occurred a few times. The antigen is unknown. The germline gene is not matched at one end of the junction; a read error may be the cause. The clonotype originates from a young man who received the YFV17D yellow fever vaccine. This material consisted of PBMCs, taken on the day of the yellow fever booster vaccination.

The CDR3 spells CTSSSNRGTYSGNTIYF. CDR3 DNA: TGTACCAGCAGTTCGAACAGGGGTACTTACTCTGGAAACACCATATATTTT. The chain uses TRBV3-1 and TRBJ1-3, with 7 bases aligning to TRBD1. In germline, CDR1 is LGHDT, CDR2 YNNKEL (reference sequence). CDR3 length: 17 residues.